This T cell receptor beta chain emerged from a study of cytomegalovirus exposure and HLA in healthy donors. About the study: An earlier analysis identified more than 95 million unique TCR beta sequences in 150 million to 200 million T cells. Overall study findings and caveats: The authors later found HLA-associated TCR beta chains more clonally expanded than equally common others. The study had only CMV serostatus as immune exposure information. In a later analysis, an Asian-associated ancestry cluster reportedly showed fewer N-insertions than the 666-donor mean.

This CDR3 spans 14 amino acids. Germline V gene sequence: CDR1 SEHNR, CDR2 FQNEAQ (reference sequence). PCR was performed using 60 Vbeta and 13 Jbeta primers. TCRdb keeps only in-frame clones here, not all; method: immunoSEQ multiplex PCR. The repertoire includes about 73,000 clones, about 81% of them detected once, and roughly 12% sits in the top ten. As regards this clone: No antigen is known for it.

This TCR derives from a man in his 70s in good health and CMV-seronegative. The chain links TRBV7-9 to TRBJ2-5; D is perhaps TRBD1 (6 bases). Near its end, the DNA agrees better with TRBJ2-7, so the J call may be wrong. The material sequenced was PBMCs. The CDR3 coding sequence is TGTGCCAGCAGCCGACAGGTTAACTCCTACGAGCAGTACTTC. Protein: CASSRQVNSYEQYF.